Presented here are 16 T cell receptor beta chains from one specimen sequenced in a study of regulatory T cells in long-lasting Graves disease. Through Arm-PCR of CDR3 regions and iRepertoire HTBI primers, TCR beta libraries were built. One entry per CDR3 protein results from TCRdb running MiXCR on the multiplex PCR reads. The table lists fewer than 500,000 distinct CDR3 sequences, under 20% of them singletons. Sample time point: newly diagnosed GD, antithyroid drugs for less than 3 months. PBMCs provided the RNA from which the TCR library was made. These data also formed part of another study, on T cells in Graves' hyperthyroidism and ophthalmopathy.

Sequencing was performed on peripheral blood mononuclear cells (PBMCs), taken at new diagnosis, from a patient treated with antithyroid drugs. All receptors come from a man aged 40-49 years with Graves disease.

This clonotype was observed at least ten times. V gene TRBV30 combines with J gene TRBJ1-5; D is perhaps TRBD1 (6 bases). In germline, CDR1 is GTSNPN, CDR2 SVGIG (reference sequence). CDR3 size: 14 residues. Trimming left V 3 bases short and J 2 bases short, with 11 bases between. The CDR3 region has the DNA TGTGCCTGGAGACAGGGTTGGGGCAATCAGCCCCAGCATTTT. Protein: CAWRQGWGNQPQHF.

The table lists this clonotype with many counts. V gene TRBV7-9 combines with J gene TRBJ2-1; 7 bases align to TRBD2. This CDR3 is built from 15 residues. Germline CDR1 and CDR2: SEHNR and FQNEAQ (reference sequence). V shed 4 bases, J shed 6 bases, and the junction held 9 bases outside the gene matches. CDR3 region: CASSSGTTLGNEQFF. The CDR3 DNA follows: TGTGCCAGCAGCTCCGGGACTACCCTGGGCAATGAGCAGTTCTTC.

This clonotype showed up just a few times. The rearrangement uses TRBV28 and TRBJ2-4, with D hard to call. This CDR3 has 11 amino acids. V lost 6 bases to trimming and J lost 8 bases, with 8 bases between them. The germline V gene has CDR1 MDHEN and CDR2 SYDVKM. The DNA for the CDR3 is TGTGCCAGCAGCCCAGGCGACATTCAGTACTTC. This codes for CASSPGDIQYF.

This clonotype has ten or more counts. The J gene is TRBJ2-5, the V gene TRBV30, with D possibly being TRBD1 (6 bases). With 6 bases removed from V and 4 bases from J, the gap between germline ends came to 12 bases. Germline V gene sequence: CDR1 GTSNPN, CDR2 SVGIG (reference sequence). CDR3 size: 12 residues. The CDR3 sequence: CACTGNSETQYF. The CDR3 DNA reads TGTGCCTGTACAGGGAACTCAGAGACCCAGTACTTC. The complete variable domain, with remaining parts taken from reference TRBV30 and TRBJ2-5, reads SQTIHQWPATLVQPVGSPLSLECTVEGTSNPNLYWYRQAAGRGLQLLFYSVGIGQISSEVPQNLSASRPQDRQFILSSKKLLLSDSGFYLCACTGNSETQYFGPGTRLLVL.

This clonotype was found many times. The chain couples TRBV5-1 to TRBJ1-1; possibly TRBD1 for D (6 bases). Trimming took off 2 bases at V and 3 bases at J, with 14 bases between the two ends. CDR3 length equals 15 residues. Germline V gene sequence: CDR1 SGHRS, CDR2 YFSETQ. CDR3 nucleotides: TGCGCCAGCAGCTTCACGGCGGCAGGGGACACTGAAGCTTTCTTT. The encoded protein is CASSFTAAGDTEAFF.

This clonotype showed up just a few times. The chain combines TRBV24-1 with TRBJ2-3, with TRBD2 matching over 16 bases. The CDR3 spans 18 residues. After removal of 3 bases from V and 6 bases from J, the junction contained 8 bases not matched to a gene. Germline CDR1 KGHDR, CDR2 SFDVKD. The CDR3 protein is CATSDRTGTSGRGDTQYF. Written as DNA, the CDR3 is TGTGCCACCAGTGATCGAACCGGGACTAGCGGGAGGGGTGATACGCAGTATTTT.

This clonotype was counted many times. The rearrangement uses TRBV2 and TRBJ2-7; D is unresolved. Germline CDR1 is SNHLY and CDR2 is FYNNEI. The CDR3 has 11 residues. The V end was cut by 8 bases, the J end by 0 bases, with 5 bases between. The CDR3 nucleotides read TGTGCCAGCTCGATCTCCTACGAGCAGTACTTC. It codes for CASSISYEQYF.

This clonotype was seen a few times. The chain recombines TRBV14 with TRBJ2-4, with 7 nucleotides matching TRBD2. Trimming at V came to 5 bases and at J to 6 bases, leaving 4 bases not matched to a gene. The CDR3 runs to 13 residues. The germline CDR1 and CDR2 sequences are SGHDN and FVKESK. CDR3 protein: CASSAGGGNIQYF. The DNA for the CDR3 is TGTGCCAGCAGCGCTGGGGGGGGAAACATTCAGTACTTC.

This clonotype turned up a few times. V usage is TRBV12-5 and J usage is TRBJ2-7; the D is unclear. Germline CDR1 and CDR2: LGHNT and FRNRAP. The length of the CDR3 is 11 residues. Trimming cost V 7 bases and J 2 bases, with 6 bases left between them. CDR3 in DNA: TGTGCTAGTGCCGAACCCTACGAGCAGTACTTC. It is translated as CASAEPYEQYF.

This clonotype was counted at least ten times. This sequence joins TRBV20-1 and TRBJ2-2; 9 positions match TRBD1. CDR1 is DFQATT, CDR2 SNEGSKA, per germline (reference sequence). This CDR3 is built from 14 residues. The J segment lost 8 bases and the V segment lost 0 bases, leaving 4 bases of the junction unmatched. CDR3 in DNA: TGCAGTGCTAGAGAAACAGGGGGCCGGGGGGAGCTGTTTTTT. Amino acids: CSARETGGRGELFF.

The V gene is TRBV7-2, the J gene TRBJ2-1, with 11 bases that match TRBD2. CDR3 size: 16 residues. The V gene end was trimmed by 1 base and the J gene end by 8 bases; junction bases not matched to a gene: 7. The germline gives CDR1 SGHTA, CDR2 FQGNSA. CDR3: CASSLEVAGGFDEQFF. The CDR3 DNA sequence: TGTGCCAGCAGCTTAGAGGTAGCGGGGGGGTTCGATGAGCAGTTCTTC.

As to this clonotype: Given a much more abundant clone one base away, this may be a read error. The CDR3 coding sequence is TGTGCCTGCACCCGGGACAGCGATCAGCCCCAGCATTTT. Encoded protein: CACTRDSDQPQHF. The chain combines TRBV6-2 or TRBV6-3 with TRBJ1-5; 7 bases map to TRBD1. CDR3 length: 13 amino acids. Germline V CDR1 and CDR2: MNHEY, SVGEGT. The V and J ends lost 11 bases and 5 bases, in that order; junction bases with no gene match: 9.

The table lists this clonotype with many counts. The CDR3 region is CASSLRGRSYEQYF. CDR3 in DNA: TGTGCCAGCAGTTTAAGGGGCAGGTCCTACGAGCAGTACTTC. The chain couples TRBV28 to TRBJ2-7; D may be TRBD1 (5 bases). Germline CDR1 and CDR2: MDHEN and SYDVKM. The length of the CDR3 is 14 residues. Deletions cut 2 bases from V and 1 base from J, with 9 bases between.

Ten or more counts support this clonotype. The rearrangement links TRBV7-2 to TRBJ2-3; D gene ambiguous. Germline-derived CDR1 and CDR2 are SGHTA and FQGNSA. The CDR3 consists of 13 residues. V lost 5 bases and J lost 4, with 10 bases in between. CDR3 DNA sequence: TGTGCCAGCAGCGGCAGTCTTCCAGATACGCAGTATTTT. Its protein is CASSGSLPDTQYF.

There are many counts of this clonotype. The DNA of the CDR3 is TGTGCCAGCAGCTACGACAGGGGTCGGGCTTTCTTT. This translates into CASSYDRGRAFF. The chain carries TRBV14 and TRBJ1-1; 8 bases agree with TRBD1. The germline CDR1 and CDR2 sequences are SGHDN and FVKESK. J gave up 11 bases and V 5 bases, and 7 bases lay outside the gene matches. The CDR3 covers 12 residues. The entire variable domain, with the rest obtained from reference TRBV14 and TRBJ1-1, is as follows: EAGVTQFPSHSVIEKGQTVTLRCDPISGHDNLYWYRRVMGKEIKFLLHFVKESKQDESGMPNNRFLAERTGGTYSTLKVQPAELEDSGVYFCASSYDRGRAFFGQGTRLTVV.

This clonotype was seen ten or more times. V usage is TRBV11-2 and J usage is TRBJ2-2; 7 bases fit TRBD1. Unmatched junction bases numbered 3, after V lost 1 base and J lost 7 bases. CDR1 SGHAT and CDR2 FQNNGV come from the germline V gene. The CDR3 has 14 residues. The chain's CDR3 is CASSLGQGNGELFF. In DNA, the CDR3 is TGTGCCAGCAGCTTAGGACAGGGTAACGGGGAGCTGTTTTTT.